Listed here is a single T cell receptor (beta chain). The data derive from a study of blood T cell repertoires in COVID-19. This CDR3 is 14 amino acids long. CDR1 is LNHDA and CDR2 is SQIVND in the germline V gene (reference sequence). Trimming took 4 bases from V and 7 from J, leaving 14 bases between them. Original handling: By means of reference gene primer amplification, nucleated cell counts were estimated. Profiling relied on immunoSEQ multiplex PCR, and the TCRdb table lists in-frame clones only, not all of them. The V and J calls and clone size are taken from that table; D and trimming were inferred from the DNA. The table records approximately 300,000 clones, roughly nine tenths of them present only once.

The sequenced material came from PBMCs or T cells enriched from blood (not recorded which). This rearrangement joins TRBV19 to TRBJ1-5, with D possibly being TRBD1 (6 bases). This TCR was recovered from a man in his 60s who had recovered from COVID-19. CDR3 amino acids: CASSTQQGRQPQHF. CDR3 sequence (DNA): TGTGCCAGTAGTACCCAACAGGGACGCCAGCCCCAGCATTTT. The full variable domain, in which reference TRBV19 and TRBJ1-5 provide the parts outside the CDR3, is DGGITQSPKYLFRKEGQNVTLSCEQNLNHDAMYWYRQDPGQGLRLIYYSQIVNDFQKGDIAEGYSVSREKKESFPLTVTSAQKNPTAFYLCASSTQQGRQPQHFGDGTRLSIL.